The next 30 T cell receptor beta chains were all read from a single sample in a study of cytomegalovirus exposure and HLA in healthy donors. With 60 Vbeta and 13 Jbeta primers, the PCR was carried out. Sequencing used immunoSEQ multiplex PCR; TCRdb keeps in-frame clones, though not all of them. The sample consists of hundreds of thousands of clones, under 80% of them appearing once. Sequenced input: PBMCs. These receptors were collected from a woman in her twenties or thirties in good health and CMV-seronegative.

This clone was detected only once. This rearrangement joins TRBV6-6 to TRBJ1-1; a possible D gene is TRBD1 (5 bases). Germline loops: CDR1 MNHNY, CDR2 SVGAGI (reference sequence). The CDR3 has 14 amino acids. The germline V and J ends were trimmed by 5 bases and 1 base, with 11 bases remaining between them. CDR3 in amino acids: CASSLGGANTEAFF. CDR3 DNA sequence: TGTGCCAGCAGTCTGGGCGGGGCGAACACTGAAGCTTTCTTT.

The rearrangement links TRBV5-4 to TRBJ2-1, with a tentative D call TRBD1 (6 bases). V gave up 4 bases and J gave up 6 bases, with 20 bases separating them. The CDR3 is 16 residues long. The germline CDR1 and CDR2 sequences are SGHNT and YYREEE (reference sequence). The CDR3 DNA reads as TGTGCCAGCAGCCATCAACTACAGGGAACTGGCAATGAGCAGTTCTTC. This sequence encodes CASSHQLQGTGNEQFF.

The chain combines TRBV4-1 with TRBJ1-1; possibly TRBD1 for D (5 bases). This CDR3 region has 12 residues. V lost 3 bases, J lost 7 bases, and 9 bases lay in between. In germline, CDR1 is MGHRA, CDR2 YSYEKL. CDR3 sequence reads: CASSHGDSEAFF. The CDR3 nucleotides read TGCGCCAGCAGCCATGGAGACAGTGAAGCTTTCTTT.

V and J are TRBV5-1 and TRBJ1-6, with 7 bases that match TRBD1. J lost 5 bases, V lost 4 bases, and 3 bases had no gene match. In germline, CDR1 is SGHRS, CDR2 YFSETQ. This CDR3 spans 14 amino acids. This CDR3 reads CASSIDRDNSPLHF. Written as DNA, the CDR3 is TGCGCCAGCAGCATAGACAGGGATAATTCACCCCTCCACTTT.

The chain is built from TRBV18 and TRBJ2-5; 11 bases agree with TRBD2. This CDR3 contains 16 residues. The V and J ends lost 2 bases and 4 bases, in that order; junction bases with no gene match: 6. The germline V gene has CDR1 KGHSH and CDR2 LQKENI. The CDR3 DNA sequence: TGTGCCAGCTCACCAATTACTAGCGGGAGTGGAGAGACCCAGTACTTC. It translates to CASSPITSGSGETQYF.

The chain is built from TRBV5-1 and TRBJ2-2; 7 nucleotides match TRBD1. Germline V gene lookup returns CDR1 SGHRS and CDR2 YFSETQ. Trimming at V came to 4 bases and at J to 2 bases, leaving 8 bases not matched to a gene. The CDR3 has 16 amino acids. For the CDR3, the DNA is TGCGCCAGCAGCCCCACGGGACAGCTCAACACCGGGGAGCTGTTTTTT. It is translated as CASSPTGQLNTGELFF. The complete variable domain, with remaining parts taken from reference TRBV5-1 and TRBJ2-2, reads KAGVTQTPRYLIKTRGQQVTLSCSPISGHRSVSWYQQTPGQGLQFLFEYFSETQRNKGNFPGRFSGRQFSNSRSEMNVSTLELGDSALYLCASSPTGQLNTGELFFGEGSRLTVL.

DNA of the CDR3: TGTGCCTGGAGCCCTGACCGGGGGACGCTATGGAACAATGAGCAGTTCTTC. Protein: CAWSPDRGTLWNNEQFF. V is TRBV30 and J is TRBJ2-1, with D maybe TRBD2 (6 bases). The CDR3 is 17 residues long. Germline loops: CDR1 GTSNPN, CDR2 SVGIG (reference sequence). Trimming pared 3 bases from V and 5 bases from J, leaving 23 bases between.

The chain joins TRBV30 to TRBJ1-1; D possibly corresponds to TRBD1 (6 bases). This CDR3 is 15 amino acids long. Trimming stripped 4 bases from V and 6 bases from J, with 21 bases between. Germline CDR1 and CDR2: GTSNPN and SVGIG (reference sequence). The CDR3 loop is CAWIKVRQGSPEAFF. DNA of the CDR3: TGTGCCTGGATTAAGGTTAGGCAGGGGTCCCCTGAAGCTTTCTTT.

The chain links TRBV27 to TRBJ1-5, with 8 bases lining up with TRBD1. From germline, CDR1 is MNHEY and CDR2 SMNVEV (reference sequence). V was clipped by 4 bases and J by 0 bases; unmatched bases: 2. This CDR3 is 15 amino acids long. DNA of the CDR3: TGTGCCAGCAGTTGGGACAGGAATAGCAATCAGCCCCAGCATTTT. Translated, it gives CASSWDRNSNQPQHF.

The rearrangement uses TRBV4-1 and TRBJ2-3, with D maybe TRBD2 (6 bases). The CDR3 sequence is 16 residues long. V lost 3 bases and J lost 2, with 15 bases in between. CDR1 and CDR2 from the germline V gene are MGHRA and YSYEKL. In DNA, the CDR3 is TGCGCCAGCAGCCACCCCCCGGGGGTCGACACAGATACGCAGTATTTT. It specifies CASSHPPGVDTDTQYF.

This rearrangement joins TRBV9 to TRBJ2-2; the match to TRBD2 covers 8 bases. Per the germline V gene, CDR1 is SGDLS and CDR2 is YYNGEE. CDR3 length equals 16 residues. V lost 4 bases and J lost 4; bases outside the gene matches: 9. The CDR3 region has the DNA TGTGCCAGCAGCACCCCAGGGCGGGGGGTCACCGGGGAGCTGTTTTTT. Its protein product is CASSTPGRGVTGELFF.

This chain uses TRBV6-5 with TRBJ1-5; 7 nucleotides align to TRBD1. CDR1 and CDR2 from the germline V gene are MNHEY and SVGAGI. This CDR3 comprises 14 residues. Losses at the gene ends were 6 bases for V and 5 bases for J; bases not matched to a gene: 7. The CDR3: CASSPTGRDQPQHF. The CDR3 nucleotides read TGTGCCAGCAGCCCGACAGGGAGAGATCAGCCCCAGCATTTT.

The chain combines TRBV19 with TRBJ2-2; 9 bases are a match to TRBD1. In germline, CDR1 is LNHDA, CDR2 SQIVND (reference sequence). The CDR3 runs to 15 residues. Germline trimming cut 3 bases from V and 6 bases from J; bases unmatched to any gene: 5. CDR3 in amino acids: CASSMWDRDSGELFF. Here the CDR3 DNA reads TGTGCCAGTAGTATGTGGGACAGGGACTCCGGGGAGCTGTTTTTT.

The gene calls are TRBV29-1 and TRBJ1-2; no clear D gene. The germline gives CDR1 SQVTM, CDR2 ANQGSEA. The ends were cut back, 4 bases at V and 8 bases at J, with 11 bases in the middle. The CDR3 runs 11 residues. CDR3 residues: CSVGGGEGYTF. CDR3 bases: TGCAGCGTTGGGGGAGGCGAAGGCTACACCTTC.

The genes are TRBV29-1 and TRBJ2-1; TRBD1 might be the D (5 bases). The CDR3 totals 14 residues. With 4 bases removed from V and 7 bases from J, the gap between germline ends came to 17 bases. Germline V lookup: CDR1 SQVTM, CDR2 ANQGSEA. CDR3: CSVALATQGNEQFF. CDR3 nucleotide sequence: TGCAGCGTTGCTCTGGCTACTCAGGGAAATGAGCAGTTCTTC.

The table lists this clone with many counts. DNA for the CDR3: TGTGCCAGCAGTTCCCCTAGGGGGGGTATAAACACCATATATTTT. As protein: CASSSPRGGINTIYF. V is TRBV6-5 and J is TRBJ1-3; the D gene is possibly TRBD1 (6 bases). Trimming pared 4 bases from V and 6 bases from J, leaving 16 bases between. Germline values: CDR1 MNHEY, CDR2 SVGAGI. This CDR3 region has 15 residues.

The chain is built from TRBV6-1 and TRBJ1-1; 11 bases map to TRBD1. CDR3 length equals 14 residues. Germline assignment: CDR1 MNHNS and CDR2 SASEGT. V lost 5 bases to trimming and J lost 4 bases; unmatched junction nucleotides: 3. The chain's CDR3 is CASSSGQGVTEAFF. The CDR3 nucleotides are TGTGCCAGCAGTTCGGGACAGGGGGTCACTGAAGCTTTCTTT.

The gene calls are TRBV7-3 and TRBJ1-2; TRBD1 matches 9 bases. The CDR3 sequence is 16 residues long. V lost 1 base, J lost 8 bases, and 11 bases stayed unmatched. Germline values: CDR1 SGHTA, CDR2 FQGTGA. For the CDR3, the DNA is TGTGCCAGCAGCTTAAACCCCGGGACAGGGTTTGCGGGCTACACCTTC. Translated: CASSLNPGTGFAGYTF.

This clone occurred a few times. This rearrangement joins TRBV30 to TRBJ2-7, with D unresolved. The length of the CDR3 is 15 residues. Trimming took off 0 bases at V and 2 bases at J, with 14 bases between the two ends. CDR1 is GTSNPN and CDR2 is SVGIG in the germline V gene (reference sequence). CDR3 sequence reads: CAWSVGSILPYEQYF. Here the CDR3 DNA reads TGTGCCTGGAGTGTGGGCAGCATCCTTCCCTACGAGCAGTACTTC.

CDR3 sequence reads: CASSVIRGLDEQYF. DNA of the CDR3: TGTGCCAGCAGTGTGATAAGGGGGCTCGACGAGCAGTACTTC. The V and J genes are TRBV6-1 and TRBJ2-7, with 7 positions matching TRBD1. Germline trimming cut 4 bases from V and 5 bases from J; bases unmatched to any gene: 8. Germline assignment: CDR1 MNHNS and CDR2 SASEGT. The CDR3 covers 14 residues.

The genes are TRBV27 and TRBJ1-1; TRBD1 agrees at 7 bases. This CDR3 region has 14 residues. The V segment lost 3 bases and the J segment 6 bases; nucleotides outside the gene matches: 7. Germline V gives CDR1 MNHEY, CDR2 SMNVEV (reference sequence). The CDR3 DNA is TGTGCCAGCAGTTTTTACGACAGGGTCCCTGAAGCTTTCTTT. Residues: CASSFYDRVPEAFF.

The chain has TRBV4-1 and TRBJ2-5, with a weak D call TRBD1 (5 bases). Germline lookup yields CDR1 MGHRA and CDR2 YSYEKL. The CDR3 has 17 amino acids. V was trimmed by 1 base and J by 7 bases, leaving 22 bases between them. CDR3 in amino acids: CASSQGLGGAPGGTQYF. CDR3 bases: TGCGCCAGCAGCCAAGGTCTGGGTGGGGCCCCAGGCGGGACCCAGTACTTC.

The gene calls are TRBV5-1 and TRBJ1-1, with 8 nucleotides matching TRBD1. This CDR3 has 13 residues. Germline V gives CDR1 SGHRS, CDR2 YFSETQ. With V trimmed by 0 bases and J by 5 bases, 0 bases remained unmatched. The CDR3 region is CASSLDRGTEAFF. DNA of the CDR3: TGCGCCAGCAGCTTGGACAGGGGGACTGAAGCTTTCTTT.

The V gene is TRBV6-6, the J gene TRBJ1-1, with D unclear. V was pared by 2 bases and J by 1 base, with 11 bases between. Germline CDR1 reads MNHNY; CDR2 reads SVGAGI (reference sequence). The CDR3 totals 15 residues. The CDR3 loop is CASSYLAEPNTEAFF. The CDR3 region has the DNA TGTGCCAGCAGTTACCTCGCGGAACCGAACACTGAAGCTTTCTTT.

V and J are TRBV5-1 and TRBJ2-7; D gene uncertain. From germline, CDR1 is SGHRS and CDR2 YFSETQ. V dropped 0 bases and J dropped 6 bases, with 10 bases sitting between them. The length of the CDR3 is 13 residues. The CDR3, as DNA: TGCGCCAGCAGCTTGGACGGGTACTGCGAGCAGTACTTC. As protein: CASSLDGYCEQYF.

This clone was seen more than once but under ten times. The V gene is TRBV2, the J gene TRBJ1-1; D ambiguous. The CDR3 has 12 amino acids. V lost 3 bases and J lost 3, with 5 bases in between. Germline CDR1 reads SNHLY; CDR2 reads FYNNEI. This chain's CDR3 is CASSDEYTEAFF. In DNA form, the CDR3 reads TGTGCCAGCAGTGATGAGTACACTGAAGCTTTCTTT. Together with reference TRBV2 and TRBJ1-1, the CDR3 gives the full variable domain: EPEVTQTPSHQVTQMGQEVILRCVPISNHLYFYWYRQILGQKVEFLVSFYNNEISEKSEIFDDQFSVERPDGSNFTLKIRSTKLEDSAMYFCASSDEYTEAFFGQGTRLTVV.

Regarding this clone: The junction differs from germline at one of its ends, possibly a read error. Other DNA sequences of this sample code for an identical CDR3. V gene TRBV5-1 combines with J gene TRBJ1-6, with 8 bases fitting TRBD1. CDR3 size: 17 residues. Looked up from germline, CDR1 is SGHRS and CDR2 is YFSETQ. DNA of the CDR3: TGCGCCAGCAGCGGATCTCAGGGGGCCTCCTATAATTCCCCCCTCCACTTT. Encoded protein: CASSGSQGASYNSPLHF.

The chain has TRBV15 and TRBJ1-4; 8 bases map to TRBD1. V lost 5 bases to trimming and J lost 7 bases; unmatched junction nucleotides: 9. The germline V gene has CDR1 LNHNV and CDR2 YYDKDF (reference sequence). The CDR3 has 15 amino acids. CDR3 amino acids: CATSGLQGEGEKLFF. DNA for the CDR3: TGTGCCACCAGCGGGTTACAGGGGGAGGGTGAAAAACTGTTTTTT.

This rearrangement joins TRBV7-2 to TRBJ2-2, with TRBD1 matching over 9 bases. The CDR3 has 16 residues. Germline V gives CDR1 SGHTA, CDR2 FQGNSA. V was clipped by 5 bases and J by 6 bases; unmatched bases: 10. This CDR3 reads CASSQEGQGGPGELFF. DNA of the CDR3: TGTGCCAGCAGCCAAGAGGGACAGGGTGGCCCCGGGGAGCTGTTTTTT. The complete variable domain, with remaining parts taken from reference TRBV7-2 and TRBJ2-2, reads GAGVSQSPSNKVTEKGKDVELRCDPISGHTALYWYRQSLGQGLEFLIYFQGNSAPDKSGLPSDRFSAERTGGSVSTLTIQRTQQEDSAVYLCASSQEGQGGPGELFFGEGSRLTVL.

Comments on this clone: Other DNA sequences within the sample encode an identical CDR3. The gene calls are TRBV5-1 and TRBJ1-4; the D gene is possibly TRBD1 (6 bases). V gave up 0 bases and J gave up 5 bases, with 8 bases separating them. Germline V gene data show CDR1 as SGHRS and CDR2 as YFSETQ. The CDR3 sequence is 14 residues long. CDR3 loop: CASSLGQGNEKLFF. The CDR3 DNA is TGCGCCAGCAGCTTGGGTCAGGGGAATGAAAAACTGTTTTTT. Full variable domain (missing parts from reference TRBV5-1 and TRBJ1-4): KAGVTQTPRYLIKTRGQQVTLSCSPISGHRSVSWYQQTPGQGLQFLFEYFSETQRNKGNFPGRFSGRQFSNSRSEMNVSTLELGDSALYLCASSLGQGNEKLFFGSGTQLSVL.